A selection of T cell receptor beta chains follows, all from one sample in a study of blood T cell repertoires in COVID-19. Profiled with immunoSEQ multiplex PCR; TCRdb holds only in-frame clones, not every one. The data contain approximately 53,000 clones, 83% of them singletons. Sample: peripheral blood. The receptors shown here come from a man aged 40-50 years with acute or convalescent COVID-19. CDR3s include the opening cysteine and the closing phenylalanine or tryptophan. Each record gives: clone size, V gene, J gene, D gene, CDR3 DNA, CDR3 protein. The D gene is left open where the match is weak. Rows may omit the clone size; those that give it use once, few, many or a size class.

.	TRBV11-2	TRBJ2-1	TRBD2	TGTGCCAGCAGCGCAAAACCGGGACTAGCGGGGGGGGAGCAGTTCTTC	CASSAKPGLAGGEQFF
.	TRBV6-4	TRBJ1-1	.	TGTGCCAGCAGTAACACCAACAGGCCCACTGAAGCTTTCTTT	CASSNTNRPTEAFF
.	TRBV27	TRBJ1-5	TRBD1	TGTGCCAGCAGTTTATCGAAACCACAGGGGGCGAGCTACAATCAGCCCCAGCATTTT	CASSLSKPQGASYNQPQHF
.	TRBV24-1	TRBJ1-2	TRBD1	TGTGCCACCAGTGACCCCGGGACAGGGGAGGTTGGCTACACCTTC	CATSDPGTGEVGYTF
few	TRBV7-9	TRBJ2-7	TRBD1	TGTGCCGGAAACAGGGGGAACGAGCAGTACTTC	CAGNRGNEQYF
.	TRBV3-1/TRBV3-2	TRBJ1-3	.	TGTGCCAGCAGCCGGCGGGGGGGAACTGGCTCTGGAAACACCATATATTTT	CASSRRGGTGSGNTIYF
.	TRBV12-3/TRBV12-4	TRBJ2-7	TRBD1	TGTGCCAGCAGCGCGGACAGGGTGGAGGAGCAGTACTTC	CASSADRVEEQYF
.	TRBV4-2	TRBJ2-1	TRBD2	TGTGCCAGCAGCCAAGATTGGAGTAGCGGGGGGAATGAGCAGTTCTTC	CASSQDWSSGGNEQFF
.	TRBV24-1	TRBJ2-3	.	TGTGCCACTCGACAGAATACAGATACGCAGTATTTT	CATRQNTDTQYF
.	TRBV6-5	TRBJ1-5	.	TGTGCCAGCAGAACAACAGGGACCGGCAATCAGCCCCAGCATTTT	CASRTTGTGNQPQHF
.	TRBV11-2	TRBJ1-3	.	TGTGCCAGCAGCTGGGGGGACTCGGGAAACACCATATATTTT	CASSWGDSGNTIYF
.	TRBV27	TRBJ2-1	TRBD1	TGTGCCAGCAGTCCGAGGGACAGGGGGTTCTACAATGAGCAGTTCTTC	CASSPRDRGFYNEQFF
.	TRBV9	TRBJ2-3	.	TGTGCCAGCAGCGTAATCAGCGCAGATACGCAGTATTTT	CASSVISADTQYF
.	TRBV29-1	TRBJ1-4	TRBD1	TGCAGCGTTGCCCTAAGGAGGGGGCCTGTTGAAAAACTGTTTTTT	CSVALRRGPVEKLFF